A selection of T cell receptor beta chains follows, all from one sample in a study of T cell changes during pregnancy in multiple sclerosis. Data came from immunoSEQ multiplex PCR; TCRdb stores just in-frame clones and leaves some out. The sample holds roughly 89,000 clones; almost 95% are singletons and the top ten take less than 2.5%. The source material was peripheral blood, sampled in the third trimester of pregnancy. Receptor source: a female donor with multiple sclerosis, enrolled in a pregnancy study. Each CDR3 is given with its conserved first and last residue. A D gene is named only where the DNA matches it firmly. Clone size is shown for a subset of rows, as once, few, many or a class of expanded clone.

clone_size	d_call	j_call	v_call	cdr3_nt	cdr3_aa
-	TRBD1	TRBJ2-7	TRBV27	TGTGCCAGCGGGAGGACAGGGCTAATCCCCTACGAGCAGTACTTC	CASGRTGLIPYEQYF
-	-	TRBJ1-5	TRBV4-1	TGCGCCAGCAGCCAGAGAGGTGGCAATCAGCCCCAGCATTTT	CASSQRGGNQPQHF
-	TRBD2	TRBJ2-2	TRBV19	TGTGCCAGTACTGTGACTAGCGGGAGAATCAACACCGGGGAGCTGTTTTTT	CASTVTSGRINTGELFF
-	-	TRBJ2-1	TRBV9	TGTGCCAGCAGCGTTAATATCGACAATGAGCAGTTCTTC	CASSVNIDNEQFF
-	-	TRBJ1-5	TRBV2	TGTGCCAGCAGTCAGGACAGCGGCAATCAGCCCCAGCATTTT	CASSQDSGNQPQHF
-	TRBD1	TRBJ2-1	TRBV29-1	TGCAGCGTTGCTCGGCAGGGGGTTTCCAATGAGCAGTTCTTC	CSVARQGVSNEQFF
-	-	TRBJ1-2	TRBV7-9	TGTGCCAGCAGCCCGCCGGTTTTGGGGGGGCGCAGCTATGGCTACACCTTC	CASSPPVLGGRSYGYTF
-	TRBD2	TRBJ2-7	TRBV29-1	TGCAGCGTTGGAGGACTAGCAGCGGGAGGATCCTACGAGCAGTACTTC	CSVGGLAAGGSYEQYF
few	-	TRBJ1-2	TRBV6-5	TGTGCCAGCAGTTATGAGGCAGCGAACTATGGCTACACCTTC	CASSYEAANYGYTF
-	TRBD2	TRBJ2-2	TRBV5-1	TGCGCCAGCAGCTATGGGACTAGCGGGAGTGGCGGGGAGCTGTTTTTT	CASSYGTSGSGGELFF
-	TRBD2	TRBJ2-5	TRBV9	TGTGCCAGCAGCCCGAGGGGGACTAGCGGGAGAAAGACCCAGTACTTC	CASSPRGTSGRKTQYF
-	-	TRBJ2-2	TRBV2	TGTGCCAGCAGCGCTGACAGACCTAACACCGGGGAGCTGTTTTTT	CASSADRPNTGELFF
-	TRBD1	TRBJ1-2	TRBV4-2	TGTGCCAGCAGCCGTGCTAGGGACAGGGAGAATGGCTACACCTTC	CASSRARDRENGYTF
-	-	TRBJ2-7	TRBV6-5	TGTGCCAGCAGAAGCCCGAGAGGGAGTAGGTACGAGCAGTACTTC	CASRSPRGSRYEQYF
-	TRBD2	TRBJ2-1	TRBV4-3	TGCGCCAGCAGCCAAGGCATCAGCGGGAGAAGTGGGGGGAGACATGAGCAGTTCTTC	CASSQGISGRSGGRHEQFF